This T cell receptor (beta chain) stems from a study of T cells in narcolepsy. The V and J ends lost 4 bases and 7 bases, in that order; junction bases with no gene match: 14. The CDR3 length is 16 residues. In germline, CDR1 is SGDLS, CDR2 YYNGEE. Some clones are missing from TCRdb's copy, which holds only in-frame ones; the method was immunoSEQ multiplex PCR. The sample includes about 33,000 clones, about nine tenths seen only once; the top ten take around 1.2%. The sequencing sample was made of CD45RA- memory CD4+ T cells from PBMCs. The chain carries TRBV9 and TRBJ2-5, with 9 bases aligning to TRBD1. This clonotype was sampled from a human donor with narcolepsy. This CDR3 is CASSSRRTGDAGTQYF. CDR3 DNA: TGTGCCAGCAGCTCCCGCCGGACAGGGGATGCGGGGACCCAGTACTTC.